The text below deals with one TCR beta chain. This sample is drawn from a study of early T cells in non-severe SARS-CoV-2 infection. In the library, individual cDNA molecules carried attached unique molecular identifiers. TCRdb analysed the 5' RACE reads with MiXCR anew, one entry per CDR3 protein. Of approximately 85,000 distinct CDR3 sequences in the sample, 9% to 15% were seen once. The V and J ends lost 4 bases and 4 bases respectively, with 15 bases between them. This CDR3 is built from 14 residues. Germline values: CDR1 SGHDT, CDR2 YYEEEE. Sequencing input: whole blood. This chain connects TRBV5-6 to TRBJ2-7; no definite D call. The receptor was derived from an adult who was a healthcare worker with PCR-confirmed SARS-CoV-2 infection or an uninfected control (not recorded which). CDR3 DNA sequence: TGTGCCAGCAGCCCCGGAGCCGCGGAGTACGAGCAGTACTTC. This translates into CASSPGAAEYEQYF.